This T cell receptor (beta chain) was sequenced during a study of blood T cell repertoires in COVID-19. On the study more broadly: From T cells, B-cell-depleted T cells, or PBMCs came the material, which was cDNA or gDNA.

The germline CDR1 and CDR2 sequences are SGHVS and FQNEAQ. The germline V and J ends were trimmed by 1 base and 4 bases, with 10 bases remaining between them. The CDR3 loop spans 15 amino acids. Under the authors' procedure: Reference gene primer amplification gave estimated nucleated cell counts. Libraries were prepared by immunoSEQ multiplex PCR; TCRdb keeps only in-frame clonotypes and omits some of them. V and J calls and clone size are those listed in that table; D and trimming were worked out from the DNA. This table has 130,000 to 150,000 clones, around 85% appearing once. The chain is built from TRBV7-8 and TRBJ2-2; D is unresolved. The source of this sequence is a woman in her fifties or sixties with COVID-19, enrolled during active disease. Input material: peripheral blood. As DNA, the CDR3 is TGTGCCAGCAGCTTAGTTGGCAGGTTCACCGGGGAGCTGTTTTTT. Protein: CASSLVGRFTGELFF.